A single sample gave rise to the 13 T cell receptor beta chains below, sequenced in a study of regulatory T cells in long-lasting Graves disease. The time point denotes: newly diagnosed GD, antithyroid drugs for less than 3 months. With RNA extracted from PBMCs as input, the TCR library was made. Investigators prepared the TCR beta libraries by applying iRepertoire HTBI primers and Arm-PCR of CDR3 regions. TCRdb re-called the multiplex PCR reads with MiXCR, one entry per CDR3 protein. The sample records almost 450,000 distinct CDR3 sequences, 15% to 20% being singletons. These same data were also listed under a study on T cells in Graves' hyperthyroidism and ophthalmopathy.

The specimen was peripheral blood mononuclear cells (PBMCs), collected at new diagnosis, from a patient treated with antithyroid drugs. Source of these receptors: a woman under 40 with Graves disease.

Only a few counts were recorded for this clonotype. This sequence joins TRBV7-8 and TRBJ2-1, with D possibly matching TRBD1 (5 bases). CDR3 length: 16 residues. Looked up from germline, CDR1 is SGHVS and CDR2 is FQNEAQ. V shed 5 bases and J shed 4 bases, with 18 bases lying between them. CDR3 sequence: CASSPFQGVMYNEQFF. The CDR3 nucleotides are TGTGCCAGCAGCCCCTTCCAAGGGGTCATGTACAATGAGCAGTTCTTC. Full variable domain (missing parts from reference TRBV7-8 and TRBJ2-1): GAGVSQSPRYKVAKRGQDVALRCDPISGHVSLFWYQQALGQGPEFLTYFQNEAQLDKSGLPSDRFFAERPEGSVSTLKIQRTQQEDSAVYLCASSPFQGVMYNEQFFGPGTRLTVL.

The rearrangement uses TRBV19 and TRBJ1-4; 7 bases align to TRBD1. Germline values: CDR1 LNHDA, CDR2 SQIVND (reference sequence). The CDR3 contains 14 residues. The junction had 10 bases not matched to a gene; V was cut back by 5 bases and J by 10 bases. The CDR3 sequence is CASSSMTGIVKLFF. CDR3 DNA sequence: TGTGCCAGTAGTTCGATGACAGGGATCGTAAAACTGTTTTTT.

Only a few counts were recorded for this clonotype. V gene TRBV7-6 combines with J gene TRBJ2-3, with D uncertain. Trimming removed 5 bases from V and 2 bases from J, with 8 bases in between. Germline CDR1 SGHVS, CDR2 FNYEAQ. There are 13 residues in the CDR3. The CDR3 loop is CASSPVNTDTQYF. The CDR3 region has the DNA TGTGCCAGCAGCCCGGTCAACACAGATACGCAGTATTTT.

This clonotype was detected many times. This chain links TRBV3-1 with TRBJ1-1, with 7 bases identical to TRBD1. The CDR3 is 14 amino acids. Germline lookup yields CDR1 LGHDT and CDR2 YNNKEL (reference sequence). V was pared by 4 bases and J by 3 bases, with 5 bases of the junction left unmatched. The DNA for the CDR3 is TGTGCCAGCAGCCTACAGGGGCGTGACACTGAAGCTTTCTTT. Translating gives CASSLQGRDTEAFF.

The rearrangement uses TRBV9 and TRBJ2-3, with 8 bases aligning to TRBD2. The CDR3 has 17 amino acids. The trim removed 4 bases at V and 2 bases at J, leaving 12 bases unmatched. The germline CDR1 and CDR2 sequences are SGDLS and YYNGEE. The CDR3 spells CASSSPSIAGNTDTQYF. CDR3 nucleotides: TGTGCCAGCAGCTCCCCCTCGATAGCGGGGAACACAGATACGCAGTATTTT.

This clonotype was picked up a small number of times. The chain employs TRBV11-2 and TRBJ2-3, with 7 bases fitting TRBD2. Looked up from germline, CDR1 is SGHAT and CDR2 is FQNNGV. CDR3 length: 16 amino acids. J was trimmed by 4 bases and V by 1 base; bases with no gene match: 8. For the CDR3, the DNA is TGTGCCAGCAGCTTAGGCTGGGGTAGCGGGCCAGATACGCAGTATTTT. Amino acids: CASSLGWGSGPDTQYF. Supplemented by reference TRBV11-2 and TRBJ2-3, the full variable domain reads EAGVAQSPRYKIIEKRQSVAFWCNPISGHATLYWYQQILGQGPKLLIQFQNNGVVDDSQLPKDRFSAERLKGVDSTLKIQPAKLEDSAVYLCASSLGWGSGPDTQYFGPGTRLTVL.

The gene calls are TRBV9 and TRBJ2-7, with 8 nucleotides matching TRBD1. V was clipped by 0 bases and J by 3 bases; unmatched bases: 2. The CDR3 loop spans 14 amino acids. Per the germline V gene, CDR1 is SGDLS and CDR2 is YYNGEE. The CDR3: CASSVGQGNYEQYF. The CDR3 DNA is TGTGCCAGCAGCGTAGGACAGGGGAACTACGAGCAGTACTTC.

This clonotype has just a few counts. J is TRBJ2-3 and V is TRBV10-3; D is uncertain. The germline V gene encodes CDR1 ENHRY and CDR2 SYGVKD. V was clipped by 4 bases and J by 6 bases, with 14 bases between them. This CDR3 has 14 amino acids. The CDR3 coding sequence is TGTGCCATCAGTGGTGAACCGGCCCCGGATACGCAGTATTTT. Its translation is CAISGEPAPDTQYF.

In its sample, this clonotype was seen many times. The rearrangement links TRBV6-1 to TRBJ2-5, with TRBD2 identical over 14 bases. The V gene's germline CDR1 is MNHNS and CDR2 SASEGT. V lost 6 bases to trimming and J lost 2 bases; unmatched junction nucleotides: 2. There are 15 residues in the CDR3. DNA of the CDR3: TGTGCCAGCAGGAGGACTAGCGGGAGGCAAGAGACCCAGTACTTC. Amino acids: CASRRTSGRQETQYF.

The chain is built from TRBV7-2 and TRBJ1-3, with unresolved D. The CDR3 covers 12 residues. CDR1 and CDR2 (germline): SGHTA, FQGNSA. V was shortened by 8 bases and J by 1 base, with 6 bases between the two germline ends. The CDR3: CASARSGNTIYF. Here the CDR3 DNA reads TGTGCCAGCGCCAGGTCTGGAAACACCATATATTTT.

This clonotype has a count of ten or more. This chain joins TRBV3-1 and TRBJ2-3; the match to TRBD2 covers 11 bases. CDR1 LGHDT and CDR2 YNNKEL come from the germline V gene (reference sequence). Unmatched junction bases numbered 6, after V lost 3 bases and J lost 4 bases. CDR3 length equals 16 residues. CDR3 sequence: CASSQRTSGSSDTQYF. Written as DNA, the CDR3 is TGTGCCAGCAGCCAGAGAACTAGCGGGAGTTCAGATACGCAGTATTTT.

This clonotype was counted a few times. This chain joins TRBV7-2 and TRBJ2-1; 11 bases map to TRBD2. The CDR3 is 15 residues long. Trimming cost V 2 bases and J 8 bases; bases outside gene matches: 5. Germline V gene data show CDR1 as SGHTA and CDR2 as FQGNSA. This chain's CDR3 is CASSLTSGRIYEQFF. Here the CDR3 DNA reads TGTGCCAGCAGCTTAACTAGCGGGAGAATATATGAGCAGTTCTTC.

The chain is built from TRBV4-1 and TRBJ1-1; 10 bases match TRBD1. CDR3 size: 15 residues. V dropped 3 bases and J dropped 4; count of bases not matched to a gene: 5. The germline gives CDR1 MGHRA, CDR2 YSYEKL. The CDR3 DNA reads TGCGCCAGCAGCCAGACAGGGGGCGCAGGCACTGAAGCTTTCTTT. It yields the protein CASSQTGGAGTEAFF.